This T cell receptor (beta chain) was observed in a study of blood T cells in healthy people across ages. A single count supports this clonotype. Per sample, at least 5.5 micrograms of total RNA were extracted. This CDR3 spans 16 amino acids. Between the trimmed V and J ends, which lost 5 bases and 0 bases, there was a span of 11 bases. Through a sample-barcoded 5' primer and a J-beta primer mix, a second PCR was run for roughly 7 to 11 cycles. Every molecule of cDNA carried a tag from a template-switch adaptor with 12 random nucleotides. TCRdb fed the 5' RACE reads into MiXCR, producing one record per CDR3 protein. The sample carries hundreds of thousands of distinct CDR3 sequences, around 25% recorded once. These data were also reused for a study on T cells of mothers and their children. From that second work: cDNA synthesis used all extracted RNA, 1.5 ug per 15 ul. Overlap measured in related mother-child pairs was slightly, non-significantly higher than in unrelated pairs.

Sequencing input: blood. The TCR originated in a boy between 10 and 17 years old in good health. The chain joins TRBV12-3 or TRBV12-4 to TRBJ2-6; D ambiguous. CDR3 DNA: TGTGCCAGCAGTCCCGGACCGACCTCTGGGGCCAACGTCCTGACTTTC. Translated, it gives CASSPGPTSGANVLTF.